This TCR beta chain was obtained from a study of beta chain features in type 1 diabetes. Across the study: Examination spanned 100 million to 120 million sorted cells from all samples.

Broader study findings: For patients, the naive, central memory and Treg TCRB repertoires appeared more alike than for healthy donors.

V was cut by 4 bases and J by 1 base, with 14 bases left in between. Per germline, CDR1 SGHVS and CDR2 FQNEAQ. This CDR3 comprises 16 residues. On this clone itself: Its target is not known.

The authors reverse transcribed all of the isolated RNA, so sequencing captured expressed TCRB transcripts. Assay: immunoSEQ multiplex PCR; the TCRdb copy retains only in-frame clones and omits some. The sample includes almost 350,000 clones, roughly 8% of them seen just once. The origin of this receptor is a woman in her late teens or twenties in good health. The V and J genes are TRBV7-8 and TRBJ1-5; no firm D call. Sequencing used central memory CD4+ T cells from blood. The CDR3 reads CASSSPYGLSNQPQHF. As DNA, the CDR3 is TGTGCCAGCAGCTCGCCCTACGGGCTCAGCAATCAGCCCCAGCATTTT.